This record covers a single TCR beta chain. Within the sample, other DNA sequences also encode this same CDR3. The germline gives CDR1 SGDLS, CDR2 YYNGEE. This CDR3 is 15 amino acids long. Trimming took 0 bases from V and 3 from J; bases not matched to a gene: 4. This sample is part of a study of shared clonotypes between healthy human individuals. At a deep level, the assay was run. Genomic DNA from each subset was divided evenly over several immunoSEQ plates. In the sorted-subset replicate PCRs, 200 ng DNA, 25,000 to 30,000 T cell genomes, was used. TCRdb's table, derived via immunoSEQ multiplex PCR, lists solely in-frame clones and lacks some. The data hold 1.5 million to 2.5 million clones, with 85% to 95% observed a single time. Naive CD8 cells lacked CD45RO, underwent positive selection for CCR7 and left out terminally differentiated effector memory CD45RA+ cells.

The J gene is TRBJ2-7, the V gene TRBV9; 9 bases are a match to TRBD1. Material: naive CD8+ T cells sorted from blood. This receptor was identified in a young man in good health. The CDR3 protein is CASSVDGTGIYEQYF. Here the CDR3 DNA reads TGTGCCAGCAGCGTAGACGGGACAGGGATCTACGAGCAGTACTTC.